This TCR beta chain was captured by sequencing in a study of blood T cell repertoires in COVID-19. Study in general: The origin of the acute and convalescent COVID-19 samples was the United States, Italy and Spain. Nucleic acid was either cDNA or gDNA, and it came from T cells, B-cell-depleted T cells, or PBMCs.

Germline assignment: CDR1 SGHRS and CDR2 YFSETQ. V lost 4 bases and J 5 bases, leaving 10 bases between the germline ends. The CDR3 consists of 13 residues. In assigning cohorts, the study relied on participant-reported clinical history. Measured with immunoSEQ multiplex PCR; TCRdb has only the in-frame clones, and not every one. The sample has about 250,000 clones; nearly 90% are singletons. This receptor was obtained from a woman aged 30 to 39 with acute COVID-19. The specimen sequenced was PBMCs or T cells enriched from blood (not recorded which). This chain joins TRBV5-1 and TRBJ2-1; D unclear. The CDR3 spells CASSQPLDNEQFF. CDR3 nucleotide sequence: TGCGCCAGCAGCCAACCTCTAGACAATGAGCAGTTCTTC.